The rows below give T cell receptor beta chains drawn from one sample of a study. TCRdb fed the RT-PCR reads into MiXCR, producing one record per CDR3 protein. Of 550,000 to 750,000 distinct CDR3 sequences listed, over 12% were seen once; the top ten hold 3.6%. The sample was memory CD4+ T cells from blood. These receptor sequences come from a female donor in good health, serving as a healthy control. CDR3s include the opening cysteine and the closing phenylalanine or tryptophan. The D gene is left open where the match is weak. Only some rows state a clone size, as once, few, many or a class for expanded clones.

clone_size: few; j_call: TRBJ1-1; d_call: TRBD1; v_call: TRBV20-1; cdr3_nt: TGCAGTGCCCCGCCCCCAGGGGGCACTGAAGCTTTCTTT; cdr3_aa: CSAPPPGGTEAFF
clone_size: -; j_call: TRBJ1-5; d_call: -; v_call: TRBV6-6; cdr3_nt: TGTGCCAGCAGGGTCCTCCAAAGCAATCAGTTCCAGCATTTT; cdr3_aa: CASRVLQSNQFQHF
clone_size: few; j_call: TRBJ2-6; d_call: TRBD1; v_call: TRBV20-1; cdr3_nt: TGCAGTGCAGGGGACAGCCGGGTAGTAGGGGCCAACGTCCTGACTTTC; cdr3_aa: CSAGDSRVVGANVLTF
clone_size: many; j_call: TRBJ2-2; d_call: -; v_call: TRBV6-5; cdr3_nt: TGTGCCAGCAGTTTAACCTTGATTAACACCGGGGAGCTGTTTTTT; cdr3_aa: CASSLTLINTGELFF
clone_size: many; j_call: TRBJ1-2; d_call: -; v_call: TRBV4-3; cdr3_nt: TGCGCCAGCAGCCAGGGCCCTAACGCCTTGAACTATGGCTACACCTTC; cdr3_aa: CASSQGPNALNYGYTF
clone_size: -; j_call: TRBJ1-2; d_call: -; v_call: TRBV7-2; cdr3_nt: TGTGCCAGCAGGCTTGACACAGGAGATGATGGCTACACCTTC; cdr3_aa: CASRLDTGDDGYTF
clone_size: -; j_call: TRBJ1-1; d_call: -; v_call: TRBV3-1; cdr3_nt: TGTGCCAGCAGCCTCTATCCGGGCACTGAAGCTTTCTTT; cdr3_aa: CASSLYPGTEAFF
clone_size: -; j_call: TRBJ2-3; d_call: -; v_call: TRBV9; cdr3_nt: TGTGCCAGCAGCGCCTCCGGAGCCGACAGTACGCAGTATTTT; cdr3_aa: CASSASGADSTQYF
clone_size: -; j_call: TRBJ2-1; d_call: -; v_call: TRBV7-2; cdr3_nt: TGTGCCAGCAGCTCGTCTGGGACTGCTTACTCCTACAATGAGCAGTTCTTC; cdr3_aa: CASSSSGTAYSYNEQFF
clone_size: few; j_call: TRBJ2-7; d_call: -; v_call: TRBV20-1; cdr3_nt: TGCAGTGCTCCCAGGACCAGCTACGAGCAGTACTTC; cdr3_aa: CSAPRTSYEQYF
clone_size: -; j_call: TRBJ2-7; d_call: -; v_call: TRBV7-9; cdr3_nt: TGTGCCAGCAGCTTATTAAGGGGGATGTCCTACGAGCAGTACTTC; cdr3_aa: CASSLLRGMSYEQYF
clone_size: once; j_call: TRBJ1-6; d_call: -; v_call: TRBV7-9; cdr3_nt: TGTGCCAGCAGCTTAGATCCGGCACAGGGACCCTATAATTCACCCCTCCACTTT; cdr3_aa: CASSLDPAQGPYNSPLHF
clone_size: few; j_call: TRBJ2-2; d_call: -; v_call: TRBV3-1; cdr3_nt: TGTGCCAGCAGCAGGGGACCAAACACCGGGGAGCTGTTTTTT; cdr3_aa: CASSRGPNTGELFF
clone_size: -; j_call: TRBJ2-7; d_call: -; v_call: TRBV5-1; cdr3_nt: TGCGCCAGCAGCTGGGAACAGGGATTCTACGAGCAGTACTTC; cdr3_aa: CASSWEQGFYEQYF
clone_size: -; j_call: TRBJ1-2; d_call: -; v_call: TRBV10-3; cdr3_nt: TGTGCCATCAGTGACAGCCGTGGAGTTAACTATGGCTACACCTTC; cdr3_aa: CAISDSRGVNYGYTF
clone_size: many; j_call: TRBJ2-1; d_call: -; v_call: TRBV27; cdr3_nt: TGTGCCAGCAGCTGGGACGCGACCTACAATGAGCAGTTCTTC; cdr3_aa: CASSWDATYNEQFF
clone_size: many; j_call: TRBJ2-1; d_call: TRBD2; v_call: TRBV2; cdr3_nt: TGTGCCAGCAGACAAACTAGCGGAGCCTACAATGAGCAGTTCTTC; cdr3_aa: CASRQTSGAYNEQFF
clone_size: -; j_call: TRBJ1-4; d_call: -; v_call: TRBV7-2; cdr3_nt: TGTGCCAGCAGCTCCCTCCTCACTAATGAAAAACTGTTTTTT; cdr3_aa: CASSSLLTNEKLFF
clone_size: many; j_call: TRBJ2-1; d_call: TRBD1; v_call: TRBV29-1; cdr3_nt: TGCAGCATCAACAGGGGGCTAGGAGGTGAGCAGTTCTTC; cdr3_aa: CSINRGLGGEQFF
clone_size: many; j_call: TRBJ2-1; d_call: TRBD2; v_call: TRBV4-3; cdr3_nt: TGCGCCAGCAGCCCCCTAGAGGTAGCGGGAGAGCCCGCTGGTAGGAATGAGCAGTTCTTC; cdr3_aa: CASSPLEVAGEPAGRNEQFF
clone_size: -; j_call: TRBJ2-3; d_call: TRBD2; v_call: TRBV20-1; cdr3_nt: TGCAGTGCCCCGGGAGACACAGGGACTGGCGGGGGGGGGAGCACAGATACGCAGTATTTT; cdr3_aa: CSAPGDTGTGGGGSTDTQYF
clone_size: few; j_call: TRBJ2-7; d_call: TRBD2; v_call: TRBV20-1; cdr3_nt: TGCAGTGCCGGAACCGGGACTAGCGGAGAGCAGTACTTC; cdr3_aa: CSAGTGTSGEQYF
clone_size: few; j_call: TRBJ1-5; d_call: -; v_call: TRBV10-3; cdr3_nt: TGTGCCATCAGTTCGGGGATCAATCAGCCCCAGCATTTT; cdr3_aa: CAISSGINQPQHF
clone_size: few; j_call: TRBJ1-3; d_call: -; v_call: TRBV14; cdr3_nt: TGTGCCAGCAGCCTAGGGAGGGCCCCCCTAGGCGGCACCATATATTTT; cdr3_aa: CASSLGRAPLGGTIYF
clone_size: few; j_call: TRBJ1-1; d_call: -; v_call: TRBV5-1; cdr3_nt: TGCGCCAGCAGGATAGGGACGTACACTGAAGCTTTCTTT; cdr3_aa: CASRIGTYTEAFF
clone_size: few; j_call: TRBJ2-3; d_call: -; v_call: TRBV7-2; cdr3_nt: TGTGCCAGCAGTCGGGACTGGACAGATACGCAGTATTTT; cdr3_aa: CASSRDWTDTQYF
clone_size: -; j_call: TRBJ1-2; d_call: -; v_call: TRBV12-3/TRBV12-4; cdr3_nt: TGTGCCAGCAGTTATTTGGGGAGCGGCTACACCTTC; cdr3_aa: CASSYLGSGYTF
clone_size: -; j_call: TRBJ1-4; d_call: -; v_call: TRBV29-1; cdr3_nt: TGCAGCGTTGTATTGGTTTCGGGTGAAAAACTGTTTTTT; cdr3_aa: CSVVLVSGEKLFF
clone_size: many; j_call: TRBJ1-1; d_call: TRBD1; v_call: TRBV6-5; cdr3_nt: TGTGCCAGCAGTCCCCTGGGACAGGCAACCCGTGGTACTGAAGCTTTCTTT; cdr3_aa: CASSPLGQATRGTEAFF
clone_size: -; j_call: TRBJ2-7; d_call: -; v_call: TRBV12-3/TRBV12-4; cdr3_nt: TGTGCCAGCAGTTTTTGGTACGAGCAGTACTTC; cdr3_aa: CASSFWYEQYF
clone_size: -; j_call: TRBJ1-1; d_call: -; v_call: TRBV12-3/TRBV12-4; cdr3_nt: TGTGCCAGCCGACCGGGACCCCTGAACACTGAAGCTTTCTTT; cdr3_aa: CASRPGPLNTEAFF
clone_size: -; j_call: TRBJ2-3; d_call: TRBD2; v_call: TRBV18; cdr3_nt: TGTGCCAGCTCACCACTTTCAGCGGGAGGTATCTCAGATACGCAGTATTTT; cdr3_aa: CASSPLSAGGISDTQYF
clone_size: few; j_call: TRBJ1-2; d_call: -; v_call: TRBV6-5; cdr3_nt: TGTGCCAGCAGTACGGACCGACTATATGGCTACACCTTC; cdr3_aa: CASSTDRLYGYTF
clone_size: few; j_call: TRBJ1-2; d_call: -; v_call: TRBV3-1; cdr3_nt: TGTGCCAGCAGCTCCGCGGCTCCGACAGGTGCGAATGACTATGGCTACACCTTC; cdr3_aa: CASSSAAPTGANDYGYTF
clone_size: -; j_call: TRBJ1-1; d_call: -; v_call: TRBV9; cdr3_nt: TGTGCCAGCAGCGCCAGCAGGCAATGGGACACTGAAGCTTTCTTT; cdr3_aa: CASSASRQWDTEAFF
clone_size: -; j_call: TRBJ2-7; d_call: -; v_call: TRBV15; cdr3_nt: TGTGCCACCAGCAGAGATGTTCTTTACGAGCAGTACTTC; cdr3_aa: CATSRDVLYEQYF
clone_size: -; j_call: TRBJ2-7; d_call: TRBD1; v_call: TRBV20-1; cdr3_nt: TGCAGTGTTCGAAAACCGGGACAGGGCTACGAGCAGTACTTC; cdr3_aa: CSVRKPGQGYEQYF
clone_size: many; j_call: TRBJ1-2; d_call: -; v_call: TRBV29-1; cdr3_nt: TGCAGCGTTGAAACCGGTGGCCTCTTC; cdr3_aa: CSVETGGLF
clone_size: many; j_call: TRBJ2-3; d_call: TRBD1; v_call: TRBV12-3/TRBV12-4; cdr3_nt: TGTGCCAGCAGTCCGGGGCCGGACAGGCTGGCAGATACGCAGTATTTT; cdr3_aa: CASSPGPDRLADTQYF
clone_size: few; j_call: TRBJ1-1; d_call: TRBD1; v_call: TRBV6-6; cdr3_nt: TGTGCCAGCAGTCCGGGACAGGAGGACACTGAAGCTTTCTTT; cdr3_aa: CASSPGQEDTEAFF
clone_size: -; j_call: TRBJ1-1; d_call: -; v_call: TRBV20-1; cdr3_nt: TGCAGTGCTTCCCGGGACACTGAAGCTTTCTTT; cdr3_aa: CSASRDTEAFF
clone_size: few; j_call: TRBJ2-3; d_call: TRBD2; v_call: TRBV7-2; cdr3_nt: TGTGCCAGCAGCTTAGGCCGGGCGGCGGGAGAGGCAGATACGCAGTATTTT; cdr3_aa: CASSLGRAAGEADTQYF
clone_size: -; j_call: TRBJ2-3; d_call: -; v_call: TRBV4-3; cdr3_nt: TGCGCCAGCAGCCAAGATCTAAGGCGGGATACGCAGTATTTT; cdr3_aa: CASSQDLRRDTQYF
clone_size: many; j_call: TRBJ2-7; d_call: TRBD2; v_call: TRBV9; cdr3_nt: TGTGCCAGCAGCGTAGTCCCGACTAGCGGCGAGCAGTACTTC; cdr3_aa: CASSVVPTSGEQYF
clone_size: many; j_call: TRBJ1-1; d_call: -; v_call: TRBV6-2/TRBV6-3; cdr3_nt: TGTGCCAGCAGTTTTCCAGGGAACACTGAAGCTTTCTTT; cdr3_aa: CASSFPGNTEAFF
clone_size: -; j_call: TRBJ2-3; d_call: TRBD1; v_call: TRBV9; cdr3_nt: TGTGCCAGCAGCGTTTCCCAGGGACAGGTTTTTCCAGATACGCAGTATTTT; cdr3_aa: CASSVSQGQVFPDTQYF
clone_size: -; j_call: TRBJ2-1; d_call: -; v_call: TRBV20-1; cdr3_nt: TGCAGTGCTAGACCCATTGCGGCGGGTAATGAGCAGTTCTTC; cdr3_aa: CSARPIAAGNEQFF
clone_size: few; j_call: TRBJ1-6; d_call: TRBD1; v_call: TRBV7-9; cdr3_nt: TGTGCCAGCAGCTCCCAACAGGGGGGAAATAATTCACCCCTCCACTTT; cdr3_aa: CASSSQQGGNNSPLHF
clone_size: few; j_call: TRBJ2-5; d_call: TRBD2; v_call: TRBV20-1; cdr3_nt: TGCAGTGCTAGAGCCCTAGCGGGAGTCTTTAGGTTGGAGACCCAGTACTTC; cdr3_aa: CSARALAGVFRLETQYF
clone_size: -; j_call: TRBJ1-3; d_call: -; v_call: TRBV6-6; cdr3_nt: TGTGCCAGCATCCCACAGAGCTCTGGAAACACCATATATTTT; cdr3_aa: CASIPQSSGNTIYF
clone_size: few; j_call: TRBJ1-2; d_call: -; v_call: TRBV3-1; cdr3_nt: TGTGCCAGCAGCCAAGGGTGGCAGAACTATGGCTACACCTTC; cdr3_aa: CASSQGWQNYGYTF
clone_size: -; j_call: TRBJ2-7; d_call: TRBD1; v_call: TRBV28; cdr3_nt: TGTGCCAGCAGTCTACGGGACAGGGGCCGAGGCCGTTCATTTTACGAGCAGTACTTC; cdr3_aa: CASSLRDRGRGRSFYEQYF
clone_size: -; j_call: TRBJ2-7; d_call: TRBD2; v_call: TRBV7-9; cdr3_nt: TGTGCCAGCGGGAGGGCGGACTACGAGCAGTACTTC; cdr3_aa: CASGRADYEQYF
clone_size: few; j_call: TRBJ2-7; d_call: -; v_call: TRBV7-2; cdr3_nt: TGTGCCAGCAGCTTAGGGATGGGTGGGGGGCGAACCTACGAGCAGTACTTC; cdr3_aa: CASSLGMGGGRTYEQYF
clone_size: many; j_call: TRBJ2-2; d_call: -; v_call: TRBV10-3; cdr3_nt: TGTGCCATCAGTGAGCAGGGGGAGCTGTTTTTT; cdr3_aa: CAISEQGELFF
clone_size: many; j_call: TRBJ2-5; d_call: TRBD1; v_call: TRBV20-1; cdr3_nt: TGCAGTGCACTCGCAGGGGGCGAGGGGGAGACCCAGTACTTC; cdr3_aa: CSALAGGEGETQYF
clone_size: few; j_call: TRBJ1-1; d_call: -; v_call: TRBV9; cdr3_nt: TGTGCCAGCAGCGTCGGTCCAGAGAACACTGAAGCTTTCTTT; cdr3_aa: CASSVGPENTEAFF
clone_size: -; j_call: TRBJ2-5; d_call: -; v_call: TRBV5-1; cdr3_nt: TGCGCCAGCAGCTTGGCCAGGCTGCAAAGGGAGACCCAGTACTTC; cdr3_aa: CASSLARLQRETQYF